The table lists the clone carrying this T cell receptor beta chain with a few counts. Its antigen is not known. RNA, once extracted, was reverse transcribed into cDNA for use as the sequencing template. Here immunoSEQ multiplex PCR was the method, and the copy in TCRdb shows in-frame clones only, minus some. This sample has around 150,000 clones; around 62% occur once, and the top ten carry 35% to 45%. The sample belongs to a study of CD8+ T cells in alopecia areata. Findings and limits, study-wide: Affected scalp, especially in alopecia totalis/universalis, had a higher clonality than normal scalp did. Although TCR sharing was seen in mice, sharing across patients was less clear, possibly for HLA-related reasons. Sequencing of scalp samples also includes resident alphabeta T cells from normal skin.

Germline CDR1 reads SEHNR; CDR2 reads FQNEAQ (reference sequence). The ends were cut back, 5 bases at V and 4 bases at J, with 21 bases in the middle. CDR3 length: 16 amino acids. The sequenced material came from CD8+ T cells sorted from blood. This clonotype originated in a human donor in good health. The chain uses TRBV7-9 and TRBJ2-7; D may match TRBD1 or TRBD2 (5 bases each). The CDR3 loop reads CASSLGTAAGRYEQYF. The CDR3 nucleotides are TGTGCCAGCAGCCTCGGGACGGCCGCCGGAAGATACGAGCAGTACTTC.